This T cell receptor beta chain was recovered during a study of beta chain features in type 1 diabetes. Study background: What patients shared with healthy donors was a similar profile of age, gender and cell yields.

The CDR3 totals 13 residues. Germline V gene data show CDR1 as MNHEY and CDR2 as SVGAGI. The V gene lost 8 bases and the J gene lost 8 bases, with 16 bases spanning the gap. cDNA synthesis used the whole RNA isolate, giving expressed TCRB sequences. This table comes from immunoSEQ multiplex PCR, and its TCRdb copy is limited to in-frame clones, with some not included. The sample shows about 410,000 clones, 11% to 15% of them seen only once. The chain carries TRBV6-5 and TRBJ2-1; a weak D match, TRBD2 (6 bases). The source material was naive CD4+ T cells from blood. The TCR comes from a man aged 25 to 40 in good health. The chain's CDR3 is CASRWRGGDEQFF. As DNA, the CDR3 is TGTGCCAGCCGGTGGCGGGGAGGCGATGAGCAGTTCTTC.